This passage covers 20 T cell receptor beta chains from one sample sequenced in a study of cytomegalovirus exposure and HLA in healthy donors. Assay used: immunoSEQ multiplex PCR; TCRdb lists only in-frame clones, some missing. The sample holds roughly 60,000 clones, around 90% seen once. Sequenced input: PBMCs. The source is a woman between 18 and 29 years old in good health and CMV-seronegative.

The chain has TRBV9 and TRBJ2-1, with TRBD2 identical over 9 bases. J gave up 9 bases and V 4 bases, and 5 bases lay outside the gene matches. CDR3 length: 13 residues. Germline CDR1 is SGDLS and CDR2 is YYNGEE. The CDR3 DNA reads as TGTGCCAGCAGCCCGGGACTAGCTGGTGAGCAGTTCTTC. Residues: CASSPGLAGEQFF.

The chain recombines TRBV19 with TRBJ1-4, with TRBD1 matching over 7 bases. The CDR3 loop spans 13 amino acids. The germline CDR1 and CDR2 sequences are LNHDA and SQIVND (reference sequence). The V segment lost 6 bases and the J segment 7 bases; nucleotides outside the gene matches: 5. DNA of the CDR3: TGTGCCAGTAGCCGGGACAGCGCTGAAAAACTGTTTTTT. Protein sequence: CASSRDSAEKLFF.

The CDR3 bases are TGTGCCAGCAGGGGGGGGGAGACCCAGTACTTC. Its translation is CASRGGETQYF. The V gene is TRBV2, the J gene TRBJ2-5; 7 bases are shared with TRBD2. The CDR3 runs 11 residues. Trimming took 6 bases from V and 5 from J; bases not matched to a gene: 0. Germline values: CDR1 SNHLY, CDR2 FYNNEI.

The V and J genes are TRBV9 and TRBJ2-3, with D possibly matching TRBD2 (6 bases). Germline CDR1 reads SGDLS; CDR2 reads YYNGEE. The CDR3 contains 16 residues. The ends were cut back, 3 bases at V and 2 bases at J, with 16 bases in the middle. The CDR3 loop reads CASSAPPGLNTDTQYF. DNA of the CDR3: TGTGCCAGCAGCGCCCCCCCGGGACTTAACACAGATACGCAGTATTTT.

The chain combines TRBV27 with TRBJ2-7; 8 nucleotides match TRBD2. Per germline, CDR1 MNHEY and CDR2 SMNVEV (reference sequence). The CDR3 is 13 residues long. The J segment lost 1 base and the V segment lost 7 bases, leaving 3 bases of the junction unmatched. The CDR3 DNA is TGTGCCAGCATGGCGGGGGGATCCTACGAGCAGTACTTC. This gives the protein CASMAGGSYEQYF.

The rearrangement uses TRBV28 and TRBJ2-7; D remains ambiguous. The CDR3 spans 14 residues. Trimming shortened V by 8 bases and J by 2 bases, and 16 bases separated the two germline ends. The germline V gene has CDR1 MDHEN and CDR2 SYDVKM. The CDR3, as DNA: TGTGCCAGCGAGGAAACCCCTGCCGCCTACGAGCAGTACTTC. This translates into CASEETPAAYEQYF.

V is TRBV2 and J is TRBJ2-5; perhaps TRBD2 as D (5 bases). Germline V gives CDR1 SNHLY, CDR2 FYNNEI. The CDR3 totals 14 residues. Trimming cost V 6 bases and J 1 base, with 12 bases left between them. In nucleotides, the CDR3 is TGTGCCAGCAGCTGGGTCGGAGGCCAAGAGACCCAGTACTTC. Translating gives CASSWVGGQETQYF.

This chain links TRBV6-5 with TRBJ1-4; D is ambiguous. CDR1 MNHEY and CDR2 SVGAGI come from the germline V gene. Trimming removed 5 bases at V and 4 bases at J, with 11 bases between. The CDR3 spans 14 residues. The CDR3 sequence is CASSVGGINEKLFF. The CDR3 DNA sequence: TGTGCCAGCAGTGTCGGCGGAATTAATGAAAAACTGTTTTTT.

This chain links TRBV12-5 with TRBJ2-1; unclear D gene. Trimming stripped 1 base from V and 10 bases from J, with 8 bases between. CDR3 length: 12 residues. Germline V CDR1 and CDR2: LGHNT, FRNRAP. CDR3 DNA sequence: TGTGCTAGTGGTTTGGACACCTCCGAGCAGTTCTTC. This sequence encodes CASGLDTSEQFF.

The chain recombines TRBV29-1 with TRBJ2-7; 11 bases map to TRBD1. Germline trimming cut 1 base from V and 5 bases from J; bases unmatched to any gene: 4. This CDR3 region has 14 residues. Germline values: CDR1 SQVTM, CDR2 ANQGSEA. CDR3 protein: CSVEAGQGANEQYF. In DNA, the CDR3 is TGCAGCGTTGAAGCTGGACAGGGGGCTAACGAGCAGTACTTC.

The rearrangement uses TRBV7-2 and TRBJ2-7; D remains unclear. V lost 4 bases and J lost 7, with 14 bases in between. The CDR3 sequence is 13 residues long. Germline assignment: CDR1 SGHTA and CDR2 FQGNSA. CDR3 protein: CASSSPLAWEQYF. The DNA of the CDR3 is TGTGCCAGCAGCTCCCCATTGGCCTGGGAGCAGTACTTC.

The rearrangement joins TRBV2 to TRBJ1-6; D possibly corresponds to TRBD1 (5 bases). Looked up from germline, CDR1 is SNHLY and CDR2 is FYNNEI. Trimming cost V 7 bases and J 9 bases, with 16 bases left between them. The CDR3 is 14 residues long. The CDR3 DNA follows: TGTGCCAGCACCTCAGGAGATGGGGCTTCACCCCTCCACTTT. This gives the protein CASTSGDGASPLHF.

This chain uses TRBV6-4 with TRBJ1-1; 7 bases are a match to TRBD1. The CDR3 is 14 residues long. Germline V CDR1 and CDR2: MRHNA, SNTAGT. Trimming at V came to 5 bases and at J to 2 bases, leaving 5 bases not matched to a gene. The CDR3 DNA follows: TGTGCCAGCAGTCTGACAGGGAGTAACACTGAAGCTTTCTTT. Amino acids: CASSLTGSNTEAFF.

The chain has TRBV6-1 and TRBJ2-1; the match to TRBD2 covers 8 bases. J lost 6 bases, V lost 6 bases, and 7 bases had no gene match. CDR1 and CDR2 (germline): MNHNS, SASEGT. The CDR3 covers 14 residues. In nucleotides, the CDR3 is TGTGCCAGCAGCAGCGGGAGCATTTCCAATGAGCAGTTCTTC. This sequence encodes CASSSGSISNEQFF.

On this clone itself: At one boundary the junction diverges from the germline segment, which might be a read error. CDR3 residues: CASSHQRGHNQPQHF. CDR3 in DNA: TGTGCTAGCAGCCATCAGCGAGGGCACAATCAGCCCCAGCATTTT. V usage is TRBV7-7 and J usage is TRBJ1-5; no firm D call. CDR1 is SSHAT and CDR2 is FNYEAQ in the germline V gene (reference sequence). This CDR3 spans 15 amino acids.

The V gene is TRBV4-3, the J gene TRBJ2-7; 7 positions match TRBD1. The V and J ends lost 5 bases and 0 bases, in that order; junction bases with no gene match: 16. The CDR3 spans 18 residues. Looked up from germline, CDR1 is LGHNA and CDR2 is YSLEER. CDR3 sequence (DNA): TGCGCCAGCAGCACACTCTTAAAGACAGGGCCGGACTCCTACGAGCAGTACTTC. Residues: CASSTLLKTGPDSYEQYF.

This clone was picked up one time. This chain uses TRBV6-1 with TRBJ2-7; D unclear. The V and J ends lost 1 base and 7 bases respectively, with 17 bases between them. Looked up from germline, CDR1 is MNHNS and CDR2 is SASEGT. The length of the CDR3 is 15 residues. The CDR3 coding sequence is TGTGCCAGCAGTGAAGAGGCCCCGAGAGGTCGAGAGCAGTACTTC. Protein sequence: CASSEEAPRGREQYF.

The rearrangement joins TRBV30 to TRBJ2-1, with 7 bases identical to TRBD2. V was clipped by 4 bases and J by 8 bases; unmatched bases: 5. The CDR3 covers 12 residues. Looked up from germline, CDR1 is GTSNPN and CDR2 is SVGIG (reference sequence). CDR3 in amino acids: CAWMGGPHEQFF. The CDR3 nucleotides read TGTGCCTGGATGGGAGGGCCGCATGAGCAGTTCTTC. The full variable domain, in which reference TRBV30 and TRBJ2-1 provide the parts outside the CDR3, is SQTIHQWPATLVQPVGSPLSLECTVEGTSNPNLYWYRQAAGRGLQLLFYSVGIGQISSEVPQNLSASRPQDRQFILSSKKLLLSDSGFYLCAWMGGPHEQFFGPGTRLTVL.

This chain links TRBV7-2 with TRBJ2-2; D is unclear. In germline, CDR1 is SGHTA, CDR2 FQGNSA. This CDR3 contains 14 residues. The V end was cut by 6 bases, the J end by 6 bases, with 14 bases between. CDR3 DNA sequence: TGTGCCAGCAGACTCAACCTAGGTGCCGGGGAGCTGTTTTTT. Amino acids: CASRLNLGAGELFF. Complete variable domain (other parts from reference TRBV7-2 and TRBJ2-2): GAGVSQSPSNKVTEKGKDVELRCDPISGHTALYWYRQSLGQGLEFLIYFQGNSAPDKSGLPSDRFSAERTGGSVSTLTIQRTQQEDSAVYLCASRLNLGAGELFFGEGSRLTVL.

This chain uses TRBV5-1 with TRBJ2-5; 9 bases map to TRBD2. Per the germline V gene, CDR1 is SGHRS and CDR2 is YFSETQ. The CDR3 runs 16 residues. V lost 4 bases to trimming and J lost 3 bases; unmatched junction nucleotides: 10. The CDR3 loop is CASSLIQTSGKETQYF. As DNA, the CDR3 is TGCGCCAGCAGCCTAATTCAGACTAGCGGCAAAGAGACCCAGTACTTC.